A single sample gave rise to the 7 T cell receptor beta chains below, sequenced in a study of identical twins. TCRdb passed the 5' RACE reads through MiXCR, listing each CDR3 protein once. The profile shows roughly 250,000 distinct CDR3 sequences, around an eighth of them singletons. What was sequenced was memory (CD45RO+) T cells sorted from blood. Source of these receptors: a woman younger than 35 in good health.

This rearrangement joins TRBV5-1 to TRBJ2-7, with a weak D call TRBD2 (6 bases). Germline assignment: CDR1 SGHRS and CDR2 YFSETQ. The V end was cut by 1 base, the J end by 4 bases, with 12 bases between. This CDR3 has 14 residues. The CDR3: CASSLSGPGYEQYF. As DNA, the CDR3 is TGCGCCAGCAGCTTGAGCGGGCCCGGTTACGAGCAGTACTTC.

This clonotype was counted many times. The chain has TRBV5-5 and TRBJ2-1; TRBD1 aligns across 7 bases. The CDR3 is 15 residues long. CDR1 is SGHKS, CDR2 YYEKEE, per germline (reference sequence). Germline trimming cut 4 bases from V and 0 bases from J; bases unmatched to any gene: 4. The DNA of the CDR3 is TGTGCCAGCAGCCCGACAGGGAGCTCCTACAATGAGCAGTTCTTC. Protein: CASSPTGSSYNEQFF.

Note on this clonotype: The germline gene is not matched at one end of the junction; a read error may be the cause. The chain combines TRBV7-7 with TRBJ2-5; TRBD2 matches at 9 bases. CDR1 and CDR2 from the germline V gene are SSHAT and FNYEAQ (reference sequence). CDR3 length equals 16 residues. CDR3 sequence: CASSSTPASGAETQYF. The CDR3 coding sequence is TGTGCTAGCAGCTCTACCCCCGCTAGCGGGGCGGAGACCCAGTACTTC.

This clonotype was seen at least ten times. The rearrangement uses TRBV10-3 and TRBJ2-1; 10 positions agree with TRBD2. The V gene end was trimmed by 6 bases and the J gene end by 2 bases; junction bases not matched to a gene: 4. The CDR3 contains 15 residues. Germline CDR1 reads ENHRY; CDR2 reads SYGVKD. CDR3 residues: CAIRIAGGTYNEQFF. As DNA, the CDR3 is TGTGCCATCAGAATAGCGGGGGGAACCTACAATGAGCAGTTCTTC.

This clonotype showed up many times. The chain links TRBV6-1 to TRBJ1-3, with no clear D. The V end was cut by 5 bases, the J end by 0 bases, with 11 bases between. This CDR3 is built from 15 residues. The germline CDR1 and CDR2 sequences are MNHNS and SASEGT. The CDR3, as DNA: TGTGCCAGCAGTAGCGACGGAGCCTCTGGAAACACCATATATTTT. This gives the protein CASSSDGASGNTIYF.

This clonotype was seen only a few times. The chain has TRBV20-1 and TRBJ2-3; a possible D gene is TRBD2 (6 bases). Germline V lookup: CDR1 DFQATT, CDR2 SNEGSKA (reference sequence). This CDR3 contains 14 residues. With 1 base removed from V and 7 bases from J, the gap between germline ends came to 15 bases. The CDR3 DNA sequence: TGCAGTGCTAGAGTTACGGCGGGGAGAAATACGCAGTATTTT. Encoded protein: CSARVTAGRNTQYF.

The CDR3 DNA reads TGTGCCAGCAGTTCCCGACTAGCGACACAAGAGACCCAGTACTTC. Its protein is CASSSRLATQETQYF. This chain connects TRBV27 to TRBJ2-5; 8 bases fit TRBD2. The V and J ends lost 4 bases and 2 bases, in that order; junction bases with no gene match: 6. This CDR3 region has 15 residues. From germline, CDR1 is MNHEY and CDR2 SMNVEV (reference sequence).